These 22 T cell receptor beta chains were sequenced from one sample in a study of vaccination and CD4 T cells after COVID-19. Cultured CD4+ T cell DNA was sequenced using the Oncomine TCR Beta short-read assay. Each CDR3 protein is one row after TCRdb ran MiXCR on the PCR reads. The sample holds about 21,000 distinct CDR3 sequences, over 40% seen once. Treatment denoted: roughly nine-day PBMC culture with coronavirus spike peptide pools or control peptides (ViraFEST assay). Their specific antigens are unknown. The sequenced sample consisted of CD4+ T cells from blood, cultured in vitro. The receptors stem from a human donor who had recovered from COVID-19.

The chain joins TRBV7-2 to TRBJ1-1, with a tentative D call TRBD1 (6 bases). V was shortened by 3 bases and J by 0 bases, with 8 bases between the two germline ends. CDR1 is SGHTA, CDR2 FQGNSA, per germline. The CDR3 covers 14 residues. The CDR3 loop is CASSFDRLNTEAFF. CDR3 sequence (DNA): TGTGCCAGCAGCTTTGACAGGCTGAACACTGAAGCTTTCTTT. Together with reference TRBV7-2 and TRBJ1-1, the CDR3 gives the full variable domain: GAGVSQSPSNKVTEKGKDVELRCDPISGHTALYWYRQSLGQGLEFLIYFQGNSAPDKSGLPSDRFSAERTGGSVSTLTIQRTQQEDSAVYLCASSFDRLNTEAFFGQGTRLTVV.

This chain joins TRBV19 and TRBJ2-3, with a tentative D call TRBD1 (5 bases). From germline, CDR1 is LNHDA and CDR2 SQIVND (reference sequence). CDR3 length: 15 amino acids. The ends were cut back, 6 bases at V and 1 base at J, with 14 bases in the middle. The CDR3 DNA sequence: TGTGCCAGTAGGAATCAGGGTGGTGGCACAGATACGCAGTATTTT. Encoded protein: CASRNQGGGTDTQYF. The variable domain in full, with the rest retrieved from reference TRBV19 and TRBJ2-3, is DGGITQSPKYLFRKEGQNVTLSCEQNLNHDAMYWYRQDPGQGLRLIYYSQIVNDFQKGDIAEGYSVSREKKESFPLTVTSAQKNPTAFYLCASRNQGGGTDTQYFGPGTRLTVL.

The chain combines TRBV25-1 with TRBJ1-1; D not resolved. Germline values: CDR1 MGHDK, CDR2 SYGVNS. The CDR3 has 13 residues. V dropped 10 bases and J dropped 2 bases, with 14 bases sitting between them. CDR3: CATTGQLNTEAFF. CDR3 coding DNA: TGTGCCACCACGGGCCAATTAAACACTGAAGCTTTCTTT.

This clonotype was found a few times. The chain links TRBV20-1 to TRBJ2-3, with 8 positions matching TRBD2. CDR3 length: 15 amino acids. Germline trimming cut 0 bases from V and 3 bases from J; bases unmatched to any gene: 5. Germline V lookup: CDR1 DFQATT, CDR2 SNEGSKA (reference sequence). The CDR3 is CSARDPGGRTDTQYF. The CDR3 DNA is TGCAGTGCTAGAGATCCGGGGGGGCGTACAGATACGCAGTATTTT.

In DNA form, the CDR3 reads TGCAGTGCTAGAGATTTTCTAGCGGCCTACACAGATACGCAGTATTTT. Protein: CSARDFLAAYTDTQYF. This chain links TRBV20-1 with TRBJ2-3; 7 bases line up with TRBD2. Germline-derived CDR1 and CDR2 are DFQATT and SNEGSKA (reference sequence). This CDR3 has 16 residues. Germline trimming cut 0 bases from V and 2 bases from J; bases unmatched to any gene: 8.

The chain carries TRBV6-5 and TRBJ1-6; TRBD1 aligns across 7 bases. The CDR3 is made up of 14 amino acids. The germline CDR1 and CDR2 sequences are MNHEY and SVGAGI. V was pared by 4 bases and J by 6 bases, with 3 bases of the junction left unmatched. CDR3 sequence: CASSFGTANSPLHF. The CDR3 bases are TGTGCCAGCAGTTTCGGGACAGCTAATTCACCCCTCCACTTT.

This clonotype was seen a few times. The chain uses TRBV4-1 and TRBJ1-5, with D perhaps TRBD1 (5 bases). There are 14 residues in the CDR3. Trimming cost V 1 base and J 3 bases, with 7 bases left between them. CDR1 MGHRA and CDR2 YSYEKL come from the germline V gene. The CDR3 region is CASSQAGINQPQHF. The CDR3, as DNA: TGCGCCAGCAGCCAAGCAGGGATCAATCAGCCCCAGCATTTT.

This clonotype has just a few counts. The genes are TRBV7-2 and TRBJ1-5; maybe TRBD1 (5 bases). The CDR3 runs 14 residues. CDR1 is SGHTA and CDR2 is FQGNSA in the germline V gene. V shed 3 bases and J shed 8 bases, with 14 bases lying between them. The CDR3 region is CASSLGPGDKPQHF. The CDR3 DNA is TGTGCCAGCAGCTTGGGGCCTGGTGATAAGCCCCAGCATTTT.

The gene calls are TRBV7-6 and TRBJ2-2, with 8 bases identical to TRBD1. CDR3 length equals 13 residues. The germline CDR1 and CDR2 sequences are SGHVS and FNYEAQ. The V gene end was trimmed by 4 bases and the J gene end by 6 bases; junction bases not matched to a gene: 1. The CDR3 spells CASSWTGSGELFF. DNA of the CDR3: TGTGCCAGCAGCTGGACAGGGTCCGGGGAGCTGTTTTTT.

Here the CDR3 DNA reads TGTGCCACCAGTGAAGGGCTAGCCAATGAGCAGTTCTTC. Amino acids: CATSEGLANEQFF. J is TRBJ2-1 and V is TRBV24-1; maybe TRBD2 (5 bases). This CDR3 is 13 amino acids long. The germline gives CDR1 KGHDR, CDR2 SFDVKD. The V gene lost 4 bases and the J gene lost 6 bases, with 9 bases spanning the gap.

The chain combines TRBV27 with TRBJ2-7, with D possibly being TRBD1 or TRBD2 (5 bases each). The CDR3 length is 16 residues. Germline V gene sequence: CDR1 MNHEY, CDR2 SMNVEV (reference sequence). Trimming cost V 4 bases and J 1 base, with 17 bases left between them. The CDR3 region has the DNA TGTGCCAGCAGTTCTCACCAACGGGACGTTTCCTACGAGCAGTACTTC. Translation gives CASSSHQRDVSYEQYF.

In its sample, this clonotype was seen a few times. CDR3 protein: CSARDLKGGASLVETQYF. The CDR3 nucleotides read TGCAGTGCTAGAGATTTGAAAGGGGGAGCGTCGCTTGTAGAGACCCAGTACTTC. The J gene is TRBJ2-5, the V gene TRBV20-1; maybe TRBD1 (6 bases). V lost 0 bases and J 4 bases, leaving 24 bases between the germline ends. CDR3 length equals 18 residues. Germline V gene data show CDR1 as DFQATT and CDR2 as SNEGSKA (reference sequence).

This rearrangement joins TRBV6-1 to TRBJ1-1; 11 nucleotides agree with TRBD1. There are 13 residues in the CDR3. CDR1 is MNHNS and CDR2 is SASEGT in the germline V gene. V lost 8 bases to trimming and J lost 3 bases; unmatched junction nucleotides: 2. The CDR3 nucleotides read TGTGCCAGCCGGGACAGGGGGTACACTGAAGCTTTCTTT. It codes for CASRDRGYTEAFF.

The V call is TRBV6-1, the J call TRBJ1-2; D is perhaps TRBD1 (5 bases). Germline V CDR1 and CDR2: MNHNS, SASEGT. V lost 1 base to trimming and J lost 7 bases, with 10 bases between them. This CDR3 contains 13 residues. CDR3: CASSEVGEGGYTF. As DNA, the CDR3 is TGTGCCAGCAGTGAAGTGGGGGAGGGTGGCTACACCTTC.

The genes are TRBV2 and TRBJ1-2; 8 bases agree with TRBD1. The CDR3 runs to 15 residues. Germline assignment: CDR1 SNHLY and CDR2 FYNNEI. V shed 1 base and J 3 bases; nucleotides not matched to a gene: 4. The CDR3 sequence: CASSEGTGRYYGYTF. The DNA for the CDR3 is TGTGCCAGCAGTGAAGGGACAGGGCGCTACTATGGCTACACCTTC.

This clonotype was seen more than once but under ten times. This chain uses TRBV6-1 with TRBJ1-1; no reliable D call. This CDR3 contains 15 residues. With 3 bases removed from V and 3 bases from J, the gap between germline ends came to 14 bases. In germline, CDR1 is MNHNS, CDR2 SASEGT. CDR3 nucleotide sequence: TGTGCCAGCAGTGAGACGTCCGACGGCTACACTGAAGCTTTCTTT. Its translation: CASSETSDGYTEAFF.

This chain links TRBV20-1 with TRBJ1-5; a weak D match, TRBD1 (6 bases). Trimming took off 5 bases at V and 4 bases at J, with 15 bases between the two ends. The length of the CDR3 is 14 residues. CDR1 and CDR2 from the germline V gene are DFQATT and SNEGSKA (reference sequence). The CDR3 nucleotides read TGCAGTGCTCGTAACAGGGTTGGGAATCAGCCCCAGCATTTT. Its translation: CSARNRVGNQPQHF.

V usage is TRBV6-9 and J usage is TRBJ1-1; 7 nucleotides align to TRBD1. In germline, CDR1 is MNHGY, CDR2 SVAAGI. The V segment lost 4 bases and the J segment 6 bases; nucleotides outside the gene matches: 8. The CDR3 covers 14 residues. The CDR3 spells CASSLGGGTPEAFF. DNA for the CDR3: TGTGCCAGCAGTTTGGGAGGGGGCACCCCTGAAGCTTTCTTT.

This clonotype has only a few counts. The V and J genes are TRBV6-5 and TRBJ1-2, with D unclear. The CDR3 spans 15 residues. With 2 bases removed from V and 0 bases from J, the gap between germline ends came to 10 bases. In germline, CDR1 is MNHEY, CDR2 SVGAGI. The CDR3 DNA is TGTGCCAGCAGTTACAATCAGGTTCCTAACTATGGCTACACCTTC. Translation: CASSYNQVPNYGYTF.

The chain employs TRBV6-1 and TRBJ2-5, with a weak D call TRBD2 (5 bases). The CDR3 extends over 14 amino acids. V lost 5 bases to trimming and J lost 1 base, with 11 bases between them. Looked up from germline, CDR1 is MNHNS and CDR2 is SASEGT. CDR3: CASSLERTQETQYF. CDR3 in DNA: TGTGCCAGCAGTCTCGAGCGGACCCAAGAGACCCAGTACTTC.

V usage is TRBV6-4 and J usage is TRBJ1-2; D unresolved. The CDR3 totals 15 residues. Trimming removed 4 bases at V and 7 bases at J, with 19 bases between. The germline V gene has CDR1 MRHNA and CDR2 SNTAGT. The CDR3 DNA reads TGTGCCAGCAGTGTTCTCCCTGCCTCATGGGGTGGCTACACCTTC. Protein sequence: CASSVLPASWGGYTF.

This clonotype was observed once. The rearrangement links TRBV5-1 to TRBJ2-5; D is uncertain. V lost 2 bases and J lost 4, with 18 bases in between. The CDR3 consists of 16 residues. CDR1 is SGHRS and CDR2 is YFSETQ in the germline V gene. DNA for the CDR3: TGCGCCAGCAGCTTTCGTACGGCCTCGATCGGAGAGACCCAGTACTTC. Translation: CASSFRTASIGETQYF.